The rows below give T cell receptor beta chains drawn from one sample of a study of blood T cell repertoires in COVID-19. Profiling relied on immunoSEQ multiplex PCR, and the TCRdb table lists in-frame clones only, not all of them. The table lists approximately 200,000 clones, 85% to 90% of them singletons, with about 3.3% in the top ten. The sequencing sample was made of PBMCs or T cells enriched from blood (not recorded which). Receptors were obtained from a woman aged 18-30 years in a cohort exposed to, infected with or recovered from COVID-19 (not recorded which). Each CDR3 is given with its conserved first and last residue. D genes are given only for firm matches. Expanded clones get a size class; other rows say once, few or many, or leave the size out.

CDR3	DNA	size	D	V	J
CSVETGLRYEQYF	TGCAGCGTTGAAACAGGGCTTCGCTACGAGCAGTACTTC	-	-	TRBV29-1	TRBJ2-7
CASMLESLMNTEAFF	TGTGCCAGCATGTTAGAGAGCTTAATGAACACTGAAGCTTTCTTT	-	-	TRBV2	TRBJ1-1
CASSTGQVYGYTF	TGTGCCAGTAGTACCGGACAGGTCTATGGCTACACCTTC	-	TRBD1	TRBV19	TRBJ1-2
CASRTGTNTYEQYF	TGTGCCAGCAGGACCGGGACTAACACCTACGAGCAGTACTTC	few	TRBD2	TRBV6-5	TRBJ2-7
CASSILVNDGYTF	TGTGCCAGTAGTATTCTAGTTAACGATGGCTACACCTTC	-	-	TRBV19	TRBJ1-2
CASSFVGGTEQYF	TGCGCCAGCAGCTTTGTGGGGGGTACCGAGCAGTACTTC	once	-	TRBV4-1	TRBJ2-7
CASSQVLVPGDSRGGKLFF	TGCGCCAGCAGCCAAGTCTTGGTCCCAGGCGACAGCCGGGGGGGAAAACTGTTTTTT	few	-	TRBV4-1	TRBJ1-4
CASSQPNARGYGYTF	TGTGCCAGCAGCCAACCAAATGCCCGGGGCTATGGCTACACCTTC	-	-	TRBV3-1/TRBV3-2	TRBJ1-2
CASSQYTSVTGEQYF	TGTGCCAGCAGCCAATATACTTCGGTAACGGGAGAGCAGTACTTC	-	-	TRBV14	TRBJ2-7
CASSPPWKGEYFAEAFF	TGTGCCAGCTCACCACCGTGGAAGGGGGAATATTTCGCTGAAGCTTTCTTT	-	-	TRBV18	TRBJ1-1
CASSIVPSGDNEQFF	TGTGCCAGTAGTATAGTGCCTAGCGGGGACAATGAGCAGTTCTTC	-	TRBD2	TRBV19	TRBJ2-1
CASTRWAGGGRETQYF	TGTGCCAGTACCCGCTGGGCAGGCGGCGGGAGAGAGACCCAGTACTTC	once	TRBD2	TRBV19	TRBJ2-5
CASNHPGTAYGYTF	TGTGCCAGCAACCATCCTGGCACAGCCTATGGCTACACCTTC	-	-	TRBV6-5	TRBJ1-2
CASSVTGTGGRYGYTF	TGTGCCAGCAGCGTAACCGGGACAGGGGGCCGCTATGGCTACACCTTC	-	TRBD1	TRBV11-2	TRBJ1-2
CASSYGSNTEAFF	TGTGCCAGCAGCTACGGGTCGAACACTGAAGCTTTCTTT	-	-	TRBV5-6	TRBJ1-1
CASSLAPDINYGYTF	TGCGCCAGCAGCTTGGCGCCAGATATTAACTATGGCTACACCTTC	-	-	TRBV5-1	TRBJ1-2
CASSPRGDYGYTF	TGTGCCAGCAGCCCCCGGGGTGACTATGGCTACACCTTC	-	-	TRBV28	TRBJ1-2
CASSDRWHGITEAFF	TGTGCCAGCAGTGATAGGTGGCACGGGATCACTGAAGCTTTCTTT	-	-	TRBV2	TRBJ1-1
CASSFQGLTGELFF	TGTGCCAGCAGCTTCCAGGGCTTGACCGGGGAGCTGTTTTTT	-	-	TRBV11-2	TRBJ2-2
CASSPSAETTEAFF	TGTGCCAGTAGTCCGAGTGCCGAAACCACTGAAGCTTTCTTT	-	-	TRBV19	TRBJ1-1
CASSSIAGGMTSTDTQYF	TGCGCCAGCAGCTCAATAGCGGGAGGGATGACTAGCACAGATACGCAGTATTTT	-	TRBD2	TRBV5-1	TRBJ2-3
CASSRTSGGRGDTQYF	TGTGCCAGTAGTAGGACTAGCGGGGGACGGGGAGATACGCAGTATTTT	-	TRBD2	TRBV19	TRBJ2-3
CASSRPGYEQYF	TGTGCCAGCAGCCGTCCCGGGTACGAGCAGTACTTC	-	-	TRBV5-8	TRBJ2-7
CASSPTENNSPLHF	TGTGCCAGTAGTCCAACAGAGAATAATTCACCCCTCCACTTT	once	-	TRBV19	TRBJ1-6
CASSPFKENEQFF	TGTGCCAGCTCACCATTTAAGGAGAATGAGCAGTTCTTC	-	-	TRBV18	TRBJ2-1
CASSSTGSPLHF	TGTGCCAGCAGCTCGACGGGTTCACCCCTCCACTTT	-	-	TRBV12-3/TRBV12-4	TRBJ1-6
CASSDRVRPDYGYTF	TGTGCCAGCAGTGACAGGGTTAGACCGGACTATGGCTACACCTTC	-	-	TRBV25-1	TRBJ1-2
CASSLKGQGNLGGKLFF	TGTGCCAGCAGCTTGAAAGGACAGGGTAACCTTGGTGGCAAACTGTTTTTT	-	TRBD1	TRBV5-6	TRBJ1-4
CASSSDRVYEQYF	TGTGCCAGCAGCTCGGACAGGGTTTACGAGCAGTACTTC	-	TRBD1	TRBV11-2	TRBJ2-7
CASSYSGGNEQYF	TGTGCCAGCAGTTACTCGGGGGGGAACGAGCAGTACTTC	-	TRBD2	TRBV6-5	TRBJ2-7
CASSLDRGGYTF	TGTGCCAGCAGTTTAGATCGAGGAGGCTACACCTTC	-	-	TRBV28	TRBJ1-2